Shown below are 22 T cell receptor beta chains from a single sample sequenced in a study of CD8 T cells in ankylosing spondylitis. TCRdb reprocessed the 5' RACE reads with MiXCR, giving one entry per CDR3 protein. The profile shows 120,000 to 150,000 distinct CDR3 sequences, 7% to 10% of them singletons. Input material: synovial fluid, either unsorted or a sorted T cell fraction (not recorded which). These receptors were collected from a male donor with ankylosing spondylitis.

The rearrangement joins TRBV6-5 to TRBJ1-2; D is unclear. Trimming left V 6 bases short and J 8 bases short, with 16 bases between. The CDR3 extends over 13 amino acids. The germline V gene encodes CDR1 MNHEY and CDR2 SVGAGI. The CDR3 loop is CASSYAAVGGYTF. In DNA form, the CDR3 reads TGTGCCAGCAGCTACGCAGCGGTTGGCGGCTACACCTTC.

This clonotype has just a few counts. The chain links TRBV9 to TRBJ2-7; 9 bases agree with TRBD1. Trimming cost V 4 bases and J 4 bases; bases outside gene matches: 9. The germline V gene encodes CDR1 SGDLS and CDR2 YYNGEE. The length of the CDR3 is 15 residues. CDR3 residues: CASSFRQGETYEQYF. CDR3 in DNA: TGTGCCAGCAGCTTCAGACAGGGGGAAACGTACGAGCAGTACTTC.

The chain recombines TRBV7-8 with TRBJ2-1; 7 bases map to TRBD2. Germline-derived CDR1 and CDR2 are SGHVS and FQNEAQ. There are 16 residues in the CDR3. V was clipped by 2 bases and J by 5 bases; unmatched bases: 9. Written as DNA, the CDR3 is TGTGCCAGCAGCTTAACGCGGGGGAAGGGGCACAATGAGCAGTTCTTC. Its protein is CASSLTRGKGHNEQFF.

This clonotype was observed many times. The DNA for the CDR3 is TGTGCCATCAGAGACAGGGACACTGAAGCTTTCTTT. Its protein is CAIRDRDTEAFF. The chain links TRBV10-3 to TRBJ1-1; 7 bases match TRBD1. The V gene's germline CDR1 is ENHRY and CDR2 SYGVKD. The CDR3 has 12 residues. V shed 6 bases, J shed 3 bases, and the junction held 1 base outside the gene matches.

This clonotype was detected ten times or more. The chain combines TRBV15 with TRBJ1-1, with TRBD1 identical over 7 bases. CDR3 length equals 12 residues. Germline CDR1 and CDR2: LNHNV and YYDKDF (reference sequence). V shed 1 base, J shed 11 bases, and the junction held 4 bases outside the gene matches. CDR3 DNA: TGTGCCACCAGCAGAGCAGGGGGTTCCGCTTTCTTT. Amino acid sequence: CATSRAGGSAFF.

This clonotype was seen repeatedly, ten times or more. V is TRBV5-1 and J is TRBJ1-1; no clear D gene. This CDR3 spans 15 amino acids. V lost 3 bases and J 0 bases, leaving 12 bases between the germline ends. CDR1 SGHRS and CDR2 YFSETQ come from the germline V gene. CDR3 residues: CASSSRPIMNTEAFF. The DNA of the CDR3 is TGCGCCAGCAGCTCCCGTCCGATCATGAACACTGAAGCTTTCTTT.

The chain has TRBV11-2 and TRBJ1-1; D remains ambiguous. Trimming removed 2 bases from V and 3 bases from J, with 7 bases in between. Germline V gene lookup returns CDR1 SGHAT and CDR2 FQNNGV. The CDR3 runs to 13 residues. CDR3 residues: CASSLYRDTEAFF. As DNA, the CDR3 is TGTGCCAGCAGCTTATATCGTGACACTGAAGCTTTCTTT.

J is TRBJ2-5 and V is TRBV9; 7 nucleotides match TRBD1. Germline CDR1 and CDR2: SGDLS and YYNGEE. Unmatched junction bases numbered 9, after V lost 4 bases and J lost 3 bases. The CDR3 totals 15 residues. CDR3 residues: CASSRDRGREETQYF. As DNA, the CDR3 is TGTGCCAGCAGCCGGGACAGAGGCAGAGAAGAGACCCAGTACTTC.

The chain carries TRBV10-3 and TRBJ2-1; tentative D call: TRBD2 (5 bases). V was pared by 0 bases and J by 7 bases, with 22 bases between. CDR3 length: 18 amino acids. The germline CDR1 and CDR2 sequences are ENHRY and SYGVKD. The CDR3 here is CAISESKVSGPLRNEQFF. The CDR3, as DNA: TGTGCCATCAGTGAGTCGAAGGTAAGCGGACCCCTCCGGAATGAGCAGTTCTTC.

This clonotype was picked up a small number of times. The V gene is TRBV25-1, the J gene TRBJ1-6, with a weak D call TRBD1 (5 bases). Trimming shortened V by 8 bases and J by 10 bases, and 15 bases separated the two germline ends. Germline V gene lookup returns CDR1 MGHDK and CDR2 SYGVNS. This CDR3 is 13 amino acids long. The CDR3 DNA reads as TGTGCCAGCCATCTCAGGGAGCGCTCACCCCTCCACTTT. This sequence encodes CASHLRERSPLHF.

This rearrangement joins TRBV20-1 to TRBJ2-6; D remains unclear. CDR3 length: 14 amino acids. CDR1 and CDR2 (germline): DFQATT, SNEGSKA (reference sequence). V dropped 5 bases and J dropped 4 bases, with 12 bases sitting between them. The CDR3 is CSAEHGSGANVLTF. Written as DNA, the CDR3 is TGCAGTGCTGAGCATGGGTCCGGGGCCAACGTCCTGACTTTC.

This clonotype has ten or more counts. The V and J genes are TRBV27 and TRBJ2-6; 11 bases are shared with TRBD2. Germline V gene lookup returns CDR1 MNHEY and CDR2 SMNVEV (reference sequence). J gave up 3 bases and V 5 bases, and 9 bases lay outside the gene matches. This CDR3 comprises 18 residues. CDR3 sequence: CASSPRGLAVGGANVLTF. The CDR3, as DNA: TGTGCCAGCAGTCCAAGGGGACTAGCGGTGGGTGGGGCCAACGTCCTGACTTTC.

The sample holds a few counts of this clonotype. The chain joins TRBV6-5 to TRBJ1-1; 10 nucleotides agree with TRBD1. The CDR3 runs 15 residues. The V segment lost 4 bases and the J segment 4 bases; nucleotides outside the gene matches: 6. Germline CDR1 MNHEY, CDR2 SVGAGI. CDR3: CASSFRTGGSTEAFF. As DNA, the CDR3 is TGTGCCAGCAGTTTCCGGACAGGGGGGAGCACTGAAGCTTTCTTT.

This clonotype was seen many times. V gene TRBV29-1 combines with J gene TRBJ2-7; 9 nucleotides match TRBD2. Trimming took 7 bases from V and 3 from J; bases not matched to a gene: 10. The CDR3 length is 14 residues. Germline CDR1 SQVTM, CDR2 ANQGSEA. CDR3 bases: TGCAGCGCCATGGGGGGACTAGCCCGCTACGAGCAGTACTTC. It translates to CSAMGGLARYEQYF.

The chain has TRBV5-5 and TRBJ2-1; 7 bases are shared with TRBD1. The CDR3 length is 16 residues. From germline, CDR1 is SGHKS and CDR2 YYEKEE (reference sequence). V shed 4 bases, J shed 2 bases, and the junction held 9 bases outside the gene matches. The CDR3 DNA reads TGTGCCAGCAGCCAACGACAGGGAATAACCTACAATGAGCAGTTCTTC. This translates into CASSQRQGITYNEQFF. Looking up the rest from reference TRBV5-5 and TRBJ2-1 gives the full variable domain: DAGVTQSPTHLIKTRGQQVTLRCSPISGHKSVSWYQQVLGQGPQFIFQYYEKEERGRGNFPDRFSARQFPNYSSELNVNALLLGDSALYLCASSQRQGITYNEQFFGPGTRLTVL.

This clonotype occurred many times. V and J are TRBV12-3 or TRBV12-4 and TRBJ1-3; D is ambiguous. Deletions cut 7 bases from V and 0 bases from J, with 10 bases between. The CDR3 is 14 residues long. As DNA, the CDR3 is TGTGCCAGCAACGACCGAAGCTCTGGAAACACCATATATTTT. This sequence encodes CASNDRSSGNTIYF.

This clonotype was observed a handful of times. This may be a read error, as it is one base from a much larger clone. The chain combines TRBV4-2 with TRBJ1-3; D is unclear. The CDR3 totals 13 residues. Germline V gene lookup returns CDR1 LGHNA and CDR2 YNFKEQ. In DNA form, the CDR3 reads TGTGCCAGCAGCCAAGATCTTGTAAACACCCTATATTTT. Its translation is CASSQDLVNTLYF.

J is TRBJ1-2 and V is TRBV20-1; D is unresolved. CDR1 and CDR2 (germline): DFQATT, SNEGSKA (reference sequence). Trimming cost V 3 bases and J 8 bases, with 13 bases left between them. The CDR3 extends over 12 amino acids. The CDR3 nucleotides are TGCAGTGCTAGCCCTTTCACTAGCGGCTACACCTTC. It specifies CSASPFTSGYTF.

As regards this clonotype: Germline and junction disagree at one end, which may indicate a read error. The chain links TRBV4-2 to TRBJ2-1, with 12 bases matching TRBD2. The CDR3 length is 19 residues. Germline V gene data show CDR1 as LGHNA and CDR2 as YNFKEQ. CDR3 in DNA: TGTGCCATCAGCCCTGGGGGACCTAGCGGACTAGCGGGATTAGTTGGGCAGTTCTTC. Translated: CAISPGGPSGLAGLVGQFF.

The chain recombines TRBV27 with TRBJ2-2; D may be TRBD1 (6 bases). Germline loops: CDR1 MNHEY, CDR2 SMNVEV (reference sequence). This CDR3 spans 16 amino acids. V was shortened by 5 bases and J by 7 bases, with 20 bases between the two germline ends. The CDR3 DNA follows: TGTGCCAGCAGTCCCCCTCAACAGGGTCGACACGGGGAGCTGTTTTTT. Translation: CASSPPQQGRHGELFF.

This clonotype was detected ten times or more. This chain uses TRBV12-3 or TRBV12-4 with TRBJ2-2; a possible D gene is TRBD1 (5 bases). Trimming left V 6 bases short and J 1 base short, with 9 bases between. The CDR3 runs 14 residues. The CDR3 bases are TGTGCCAGCAGACCTACAGGGAACACCGGGGAGCTGTTTTTT. Protein: CASRPTGNTGELFF.

The V and J genes are TRBV7-2 and TRBJ2-5; D possibly corresponds to TRBD2 (7 bases). CDR3 size: 15 residues. The germline gives CDR1 SGHTA, CDR2 FQGNSA. Trimming shortened V by 5 bases and J by 5 bases, and 18 bases separated the two germline ends. CDR3 bases: TGTGCCAGCAGCACTGCTTCGGGGGGCCGGGAGACCCAGTACTTC. Amino acid sequence: CASSTASGGRETQYF. Together with reference TRBV7-2 and TRBJ2-5, the CDR3 gives the full variable domain: GAGVSQSPSNKVTEKGKDVELRCDPISGHTALYWYRQSLGQGLEFLIYFQGNSAPDKSGLPSDRFSAERTGGSVSTLTIQRTQQEDSAVYLCASSTASGGRETQYFGPGTRLLVL.